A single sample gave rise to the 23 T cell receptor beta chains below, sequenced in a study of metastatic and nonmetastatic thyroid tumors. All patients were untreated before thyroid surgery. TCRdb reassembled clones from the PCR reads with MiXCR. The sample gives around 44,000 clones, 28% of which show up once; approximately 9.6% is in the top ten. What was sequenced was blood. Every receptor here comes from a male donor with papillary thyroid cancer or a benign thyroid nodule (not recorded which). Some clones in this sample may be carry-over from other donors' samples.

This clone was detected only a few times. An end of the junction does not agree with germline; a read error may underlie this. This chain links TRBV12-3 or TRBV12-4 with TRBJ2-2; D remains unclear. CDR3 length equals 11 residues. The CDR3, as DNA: TGTGCCAGCACTTTAACCGGTGAGCTGTTTTTT. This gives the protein CASTLTGELFF.

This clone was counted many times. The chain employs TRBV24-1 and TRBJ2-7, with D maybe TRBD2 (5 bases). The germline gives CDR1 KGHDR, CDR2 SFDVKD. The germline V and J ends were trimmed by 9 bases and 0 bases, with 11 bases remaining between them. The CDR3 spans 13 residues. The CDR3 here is CATFNSGSYEQYF. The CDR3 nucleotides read TGTGCCACCTTCAACAGCGGCTCCTACGAGCAGTACTTC.

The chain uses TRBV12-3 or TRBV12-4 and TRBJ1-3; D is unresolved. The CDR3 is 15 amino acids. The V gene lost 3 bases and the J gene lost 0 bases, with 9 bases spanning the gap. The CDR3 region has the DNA TGTGCCAGCAGTTTTGACGCGAACTCTGGAAACACCATATATTTT. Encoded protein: CASSFDANSGNTIYF.

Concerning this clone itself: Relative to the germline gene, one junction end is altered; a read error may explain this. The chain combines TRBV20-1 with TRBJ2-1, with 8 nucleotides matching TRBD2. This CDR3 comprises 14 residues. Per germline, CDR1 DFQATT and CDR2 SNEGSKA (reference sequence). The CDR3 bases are TGCAGTGCAGCGACTAGCGTGAGCTACAATGATCAGTTCTTC. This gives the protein CSAATSVSYNDQFF.

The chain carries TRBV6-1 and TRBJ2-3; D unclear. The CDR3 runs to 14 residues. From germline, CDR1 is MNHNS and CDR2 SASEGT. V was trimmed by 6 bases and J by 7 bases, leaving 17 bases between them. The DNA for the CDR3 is TGTGCCAGCAGCCCCCGCGTCCCCCGGTATACGCAGTATTTT. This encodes CASSPRVPRYTQYF.

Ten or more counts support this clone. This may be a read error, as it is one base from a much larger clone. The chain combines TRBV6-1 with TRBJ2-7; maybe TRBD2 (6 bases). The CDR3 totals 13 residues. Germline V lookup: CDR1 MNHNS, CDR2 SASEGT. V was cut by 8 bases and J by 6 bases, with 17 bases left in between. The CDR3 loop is CASGNPSGVEQYF. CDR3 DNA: TGTGCCAGCGGTAACCCCTCGGGGGTCGAGCAGTACTTC.

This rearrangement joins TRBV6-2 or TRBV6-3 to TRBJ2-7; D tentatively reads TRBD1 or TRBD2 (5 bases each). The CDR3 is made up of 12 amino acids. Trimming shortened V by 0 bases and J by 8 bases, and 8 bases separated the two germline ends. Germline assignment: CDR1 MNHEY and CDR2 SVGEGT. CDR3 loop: CASSYSTGQQYF. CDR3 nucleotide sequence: TGTGCCAGCAGTTACTCTACGGGACAGCAGTACTTC.

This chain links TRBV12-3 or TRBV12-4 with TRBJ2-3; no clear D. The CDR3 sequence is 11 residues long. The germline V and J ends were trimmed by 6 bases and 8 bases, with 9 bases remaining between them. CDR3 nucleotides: TGTGCCAGCAGATCTTTCTCTACGCAGTATTTT. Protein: CASRSFSTQYF.

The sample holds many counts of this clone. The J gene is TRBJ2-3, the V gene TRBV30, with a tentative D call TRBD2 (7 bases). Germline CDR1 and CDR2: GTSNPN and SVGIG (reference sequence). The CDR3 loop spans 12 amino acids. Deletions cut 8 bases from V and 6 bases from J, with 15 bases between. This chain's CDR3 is CASSGGGDTQYF. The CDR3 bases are TGTGCCAGCTCGGGGGGCGGGGATACGCAGTATTTT.

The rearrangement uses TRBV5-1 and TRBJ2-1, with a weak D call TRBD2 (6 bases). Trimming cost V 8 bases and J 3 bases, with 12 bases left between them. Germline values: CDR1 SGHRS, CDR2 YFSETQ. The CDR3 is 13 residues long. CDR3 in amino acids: CASRMGGYNEQFF. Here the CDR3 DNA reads TGCGCCAGTCGGATGGGGGGCTACAATGAGCAGTTCTTC.

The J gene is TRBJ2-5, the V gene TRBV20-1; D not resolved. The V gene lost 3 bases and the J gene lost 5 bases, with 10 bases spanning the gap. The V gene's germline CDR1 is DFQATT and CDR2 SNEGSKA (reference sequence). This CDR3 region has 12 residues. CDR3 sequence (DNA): TGCAGTGCTAGGGAACTGTCCGAGACCCAGTACTTC. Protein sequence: CSARELSETQYF.

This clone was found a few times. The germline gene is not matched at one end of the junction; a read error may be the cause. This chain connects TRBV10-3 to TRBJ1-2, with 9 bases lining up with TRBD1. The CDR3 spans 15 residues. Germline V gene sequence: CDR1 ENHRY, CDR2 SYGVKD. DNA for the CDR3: TGTGCCATCAGCACGGAACAGGGGGCCGGCTATAGCTACACCTTC. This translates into CAISTEQGAGYSYTF.

Written as DNA, the CDR3 is TGTGCCAGCAGTGATGAGTCGGGACGGGCCAACGTCCTGACTTTC. Translated, it gives CASSDESGRANVLTF. V usage is TRBV6-1 and J usage is TRBJ2-6; perhaps D is TRBD1 or TRBD2 (5 bases each). The germline V gene encodes CDR1 MNHNS and CDR2 SASEGT. The CDR3 is made up of 15 amino acids. Deletions cut 3 bases from V and 5 bases from J, with 11 bases between.

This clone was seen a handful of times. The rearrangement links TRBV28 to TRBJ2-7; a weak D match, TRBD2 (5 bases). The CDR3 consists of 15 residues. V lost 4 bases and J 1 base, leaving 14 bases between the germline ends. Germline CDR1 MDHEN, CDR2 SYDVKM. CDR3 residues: CASSSDSAFSYEQYF. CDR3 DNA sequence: TGTGCCAGCAGTTCTGATAGCGCATTTTCCTACGAGCAGTACTTC.

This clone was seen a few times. The CDR3 nucleotides read TGTGCCAGCAACCTACGGGACGTTATCACAGATACGCAGTATTTT. This encodes CASNLRDVITDTQYF. V is TRBV28 and J is TRBJ2-3; TRBD1 or TRBD2 may be the D gene (5 bases each). V shed 7 bases and J shed 2 bases, with 16 bases lying between them. Germline loops: CDR1 MDHEN, CDR2 SYDVKM. The CDR3 contains 15 residues.

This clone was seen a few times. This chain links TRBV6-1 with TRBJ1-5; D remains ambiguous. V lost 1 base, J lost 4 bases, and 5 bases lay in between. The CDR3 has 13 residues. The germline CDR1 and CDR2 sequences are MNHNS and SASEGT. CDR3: CASSEVWNQPQHF. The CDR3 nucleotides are TGTGCCAGCAGTGAAGTGTGGAATCAGCCCCAGCATTTT.

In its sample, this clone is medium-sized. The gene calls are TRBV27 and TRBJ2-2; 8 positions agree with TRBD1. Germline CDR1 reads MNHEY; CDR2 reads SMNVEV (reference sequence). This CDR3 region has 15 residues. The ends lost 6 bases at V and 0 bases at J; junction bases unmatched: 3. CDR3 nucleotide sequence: TGTGCCAGCAGGGGACAGGAACCGAACACCGGGGAGCTGTTTTTT. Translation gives CASRGQEPNTGELFF.

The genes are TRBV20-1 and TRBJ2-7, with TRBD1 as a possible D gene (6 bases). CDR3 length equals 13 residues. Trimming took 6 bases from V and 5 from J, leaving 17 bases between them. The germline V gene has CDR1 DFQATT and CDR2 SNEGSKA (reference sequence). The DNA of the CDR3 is TGCAGTGCGGAATGCAGGGGTCCCCACGAGCAGTACTTC. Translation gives CSAECRGPHEQYF.

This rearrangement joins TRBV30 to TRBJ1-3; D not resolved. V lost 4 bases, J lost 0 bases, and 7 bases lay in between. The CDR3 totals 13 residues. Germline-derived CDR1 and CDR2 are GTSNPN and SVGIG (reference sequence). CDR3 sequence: CAWKESSGNTIYF. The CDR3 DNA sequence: TGTGCCTGGAAAGAGAGCTCTGGAAACACCATATATTTT.

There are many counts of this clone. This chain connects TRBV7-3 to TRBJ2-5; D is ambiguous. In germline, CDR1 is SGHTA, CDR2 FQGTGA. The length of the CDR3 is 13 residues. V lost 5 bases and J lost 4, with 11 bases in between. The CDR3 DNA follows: TGTGCCAGCAGCCTCGTATTAGTAGAGACCCAGTACTTC. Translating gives CASSLVLVETQYF.

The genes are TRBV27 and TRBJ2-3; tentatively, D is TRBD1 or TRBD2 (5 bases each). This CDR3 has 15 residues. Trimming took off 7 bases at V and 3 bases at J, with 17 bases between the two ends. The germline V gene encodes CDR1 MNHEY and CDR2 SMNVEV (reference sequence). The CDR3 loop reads CASIGTVVVTDTQYF. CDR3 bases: TGTGCCAGCATTGGGACGGTAGTCGTAACAGATACGCAGTATTTT.

In DNA, the CDR3 is TGTGCCAGCAGCTTAGGTTTGACCGAGCAGTACTTC. The encoded protein is CASSLGLTEQYF. This chain links TRBV7-2 with TRBJ2-7; no clear D. The V gene's germline CDR1 is SGHTA and CDR2 FQGNSA. This CDR3 region has 12 residues. Trimming took off 1 base at V and 6 bases at J, with 7 bases between the two ends. The full variable domain, its missing parts supplied by reference TRBV7-2 and TRBJ2-7, is GAGVSQSPSNKVTEKGKDVELRCDPISGHTALYWYRQSLGQGLEFLIYFQGNSAPDKSGLPSDRFSAERTGGSVSTLTIQRTQQEDSAVYLCASSLGLTEQYFGPGTRLTVT.

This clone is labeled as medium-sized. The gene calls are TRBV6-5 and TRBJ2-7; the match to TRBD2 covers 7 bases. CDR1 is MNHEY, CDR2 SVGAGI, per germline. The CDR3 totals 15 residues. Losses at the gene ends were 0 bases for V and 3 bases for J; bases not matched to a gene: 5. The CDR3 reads CASSYSQGGNYEQYF. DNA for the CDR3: TGTGCCAGCAGTTACTCGCAGGGAGGGAACTACGAGCAGTACTTC.